The 13 T cell receptor beta chains given below trace back to one sample, sequenced in a study of blood T cells in healthy people across ages. Combining a sample-barcoded 5' primer with a J-beta primer mix, a second PCR ran for roughly 7 to 12 cycles. TCRdb recomputed calls from the 5' RACE reads with MiXCR, one row per CDR3 protein. The sample records around 870,000 distinct CDR3 sequences, about 28% being singletons. Material for sequencing was blood. These receptor sequences come from a woman older than 75 in good health.

Many counts were recorded for this clonotype. The chain couples TRBV12-3 or TRBV12-4 to TRBJ2-3; the D gene is possibly TRBD1 (7 bases). Trimming cost V 9 bases and J 3 bases, with 19 bases left between them. This CDR3 has 15 residues. The CDR3 spells CASLAGQIRTDTQYF. The CDR3 DNA reads TGTGCCAGTCTCGCGGGACAGATAAGGACAGATACGCAGTATTTT.

The chain employs TRBV27 and TRBJ2-3; 10 nucleotides agree with TRBD2. Per germline, CDR1 MNHEY and CDR2 SMNVEV (reference sequence). The CDR3 runs 15 residues. With V trimmed by 6 bases and J by 5 bases, 8 bases remained unmatched. DNA for the CDR3: TGTGCCAGCAGGGGAGCGGGGGGGCAGAAAGATACGCAGTATTTT. It is translated as CASRGAGGQKDTQYF.

V is TRBV6-2 or TRBV6-3 and J is TRBJ1-5; 9 bases match TRBD1. From germline, CDR1 is MNHEY and CDR2 SVGEGT. The CDR3 is made up of 15 amino acids. V lost 10 bases, J lost 7 bases, and 14 bases stayed unmatched. As DNA, the CDR3 is TGTGCCATCGCATTAACAGGGGGCGCTGGGCAGCCCCAGCATTTT. Its protein is CAIALTGGAGQPQHF.

The chain joins TRBV2 to TRBJ2-1; 8 nucleotides agree with TRBD2. V shed 8 bases and J 5 bases; nucleotides not matched to a gene: 14. The CDR3 extends over 16 amino acids. CDR1 SNHLY and CDR2 FYNNEI come from the germline V gene. The CDR3 region has the DNA TGTGCCAGCTCTCGCCCCGGCGGGGGGCGGGACAATGAGCAGTTCTTC. Protein sequence: CASSRPGGGRDNEQFF.

The V call is TRBV12-3 or TRBV12-4, the J call TRBJ2-3, with 10 bases matching TRBD1. The CDR3 extends over 16 amino acids. The V segment lost 6 bases and the J segment 4 bases; nucleotides outside the gene matches: 10. Written as DNA, the CDR3 is TGTGCCAGCAGCACTTTGGGACAGGGGAGCGCAGATACGCAGTATTTT. Protein sequence: CASSTLGQGSADTQYF.

V and J are TRBV20-1 and TRBJ2-6; the D gene is possibly TRBD2 (6 bases). CDR1 is DFQATT and CDR2 is SNEGSKA in the germline V gene (reference sequence). The length of the CDR3 is 17 residues. V was clipped by 3 bases and J by 0 bases, with 15 bases between them. The CDR3 DNA is TGCAGTGCTAGGGGCCCAGCGGGCAGCTCTGGGGCCAACGTCCTGACTTTC. This codes for CSARGPAGSSGANVLTF.

The V call is TRBV15, the J call TRBJ2-3; 13 positions agree with TRBD2. The CDR3 is made up of 17 amino acids. Looked up from germline, CDR1 is LNHNV and CDR2 is YYDKDF (reference sequence). Trimming cost V 6 bases and J 1 base; bases outside gene matches: 7. The CDR3 DNA is TGTGCCACCAGAGGGACTAGCGGGGAATGGGGCACAGATACGCAGTATTTT. Translated, it gives CATRGTSGEWGTDTQYF.

This clonotype was found many times. This sequence joins TRBV9 and TRBJ1-4; 7 bases fit TRBD1. The CDR3 has 15 residues. With 4 bases clipped from V and 3 bases from J, the junction kept 6 bases outside the gene matches. Germline V lookup: CDR1 SGDLS, CDR2 YYNGEE. CDR3 region: CASSLSGQSNEKLFF. Here the CDR3 DNA reads TGTGCCAGCAGCCTCTCGGGACAGTCTAATGAAAAACTGTTTTTT.

The table lists this clonotype with many counts. The gene calls are TRBV4-2 and TRBJ2-1, with 10 positions matching TRBD1. The germline CDR1 and CDR2 sequences are LGHNA and YNFKEQ. With 4 bases clipped from V and 6 bases from J, the junction kept 12 bases outside the gene matches. The CDR3 is 17 residues long. The CDR3 nucleotides read TGTGCCAGCAGCCCTCACCCAGACAGGGGGCTGTTCAATGAGCAGTTCTTC. It yields the protein CASSPHPDRGLFNEQFF.

This clonotype was counted between two and nine times. This sequence may be a read error, since a much larger clone differs from it by one base. The V call is TRBV7-7, the J call TRBJ2-4; 8 bases agree with TRBD2. Germline V gene lookup returns CDR1 SSHAT and CDR2 FNYEAQ (reference sequence). CDR3 length: 16 amino acids. The CDR3, as DNA: TGTGCTAGCAGCCCCGGGGGAGCGGGGGCAATCAATGAGCAGTACTTC. Amino acid sequence: CASSPGGAGAINEQYF.

This clonotype was seen many times. The chain couples TRBV5-5 to TRBJ2-7; either TRBD1 or TRBD2 may fit D (6 bases each). The length of the CDR3 is 13 residues. CDR1 SGHKS and CDR2 YYEKEE come from the germline V gene (reference sequence). V gave up 2 bases and J gave up 6 bases, with 12 bases separating them. This CDR3 reads CASSFVGGREQYF. The CDR3, as DNA: TGTGCCAGCAGCTTCGTTGGGGGGCGCGAGCAGTACTTC.

This clonotype occurred a few times. The J gene is TRBJ1-2, the V gene TRBV6-5; 7 positions agree with TRBD1. V dropped 2 bases and J dropped 4; count of bases not matched to a gene: 4. Germline V gene data show CDR1 as MNHEY and CDR2 as SVGAGI. The CDR3 loop spans 14 amino acids. CDR3 sequence reads: CASSYADRSYGYTF. In DNA form, the CDR3 reads TGTGCCAGCAGTTACGCGGACAGGAGCTATGGCTACACCTTC.

This clonotype was counted many times. The gene calls are TRBV5-6 and TRBJ2-7; 10 nucleotides match TRBD1. J gave up 1 base and V 2 bases, and 6 bases lay outside the gene matches. Germline V gives CDR1 SGHDT, CDR2 YYEEEE. The length of the CDR3 is 16 residues. Here the CDR3 DNA reads TGTGCCAGCAGCTTTAAGAGGACAGGGGGATCCTACGAGCAGTACTTC. It yields the protein CASSFKRTGGSYEQYF.